This T cell receptor beta chain was identified in a study of T-cell memory formation after mild COVID-19. Looking at the study overall: Among the donors, TCR clusters were largely specific to each donor.

Study-wide findings and caveats: Clones contracting day 15 to 85 were balanced CD4/CD8; later expanders leaned CD4+. Researchers report contracting CD4+ clones mostly in CM and EM, with CD8+ clones in EMRA.

One entry per CDR3 protein, called by TCRdb with MiXCR from the 5' RACE reads. The data contain approximately 42,000 distinct CDR3 sequences, around 6.3% of them seen just once; the ten biggest clones take up 0.79%. To note about this clonotype: The antigen remains undetermined.

This CDR3 is built from 12 residues. Germline assignment: CDR1 SGHDT and CDR2 YYEEEE. The V end was cut by 7 bases, the J end by 1 base, with 8 bases between. The chain couples TRBV5-6 to TRBJ1-1; unclear D gene. Sequencing was carried out using PBMCs or a T cell subset sorted from them (not recorded which). The TCR was taken from an adult who had mild COVID-19 (a few samples of this study predate the infection). Cell type and time point are not known. Here the CDR3 DNA reads TGTGCCAGCGGACGGCCGAACACTGAAGCTTTCTTT. Translation gives CASGRPNTEAFF.